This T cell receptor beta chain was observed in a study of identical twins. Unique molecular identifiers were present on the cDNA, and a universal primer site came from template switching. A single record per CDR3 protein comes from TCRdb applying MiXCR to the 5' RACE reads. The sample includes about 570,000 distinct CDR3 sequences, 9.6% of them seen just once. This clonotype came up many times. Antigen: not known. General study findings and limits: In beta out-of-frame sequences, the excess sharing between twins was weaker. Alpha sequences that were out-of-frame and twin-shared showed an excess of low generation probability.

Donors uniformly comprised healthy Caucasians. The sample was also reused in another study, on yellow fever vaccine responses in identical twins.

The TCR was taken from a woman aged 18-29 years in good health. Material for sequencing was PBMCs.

The CDR3 sequence: CASSLALGTQYF. CDR3 coding DNA: TGTGCCAGCAGCTTAGCGCTCGGGACCCAGTACTTC. The chain recombines TRBV7-9 with TRBJ2-5; unclear D gene. CDR3 length: 12 amino acids. V lost 0 bases and J 7 bases, leaving 6 bases between the germline ends. Germline V gene data show CDR1 as SEHNR and CDR2 as FQNEAQ (reference sequence). Using reference TRBV7-9 and TRBJ2-5 for the parts outside the CDR3, the full variable domain is DTGVSQNPRHKITKRGQNVTFRCDPISEHNRLYWYRQTLGQGPEFLTYFQNEAQLEKSRLLSDRFSAERPKGSFSTLEIQRTEQGDSAMYLCASSLALGTQYFGPGTRLLVL.